Given below is one TCR beta chain in context. This clonotype was detected only a few times. Which antigen it targets is not known. Base qualities were left out, and no much larger clone turns up one base away. All donors were healthy Caucasians. Three pairs of female monozygotic twins, all aged about 18 to 29 years, made up the twin cohort. The RNA used for TCR libraries was isolated from peripheral blood mononuclear cells. These data belong to a study of identical twins (dated by TCRdb to the mid-2010s). General notes on the study: To test whether fetal clonotypes persist, the study used deep sequencing on TCR alpha and beta repertoires from monozygotic twins, unrelated adults of various ages, and cord blood. Replicate twin experiments were performed at different times using different library preparation protocols to rule out contamination. What the work shows at the level of the full study, not this receptor alone: In beta out-of-frame sequences, excess twin sharing was weaker, because having fewer shared sequences lowered the signal-to-noise ratio. Compared with coincidental sharing between unrelated individuals, out-of-frame TCR alpha sequences shared between twins showed an excess of sequences with low generation probability. Because the same donors could not be followed over many years, the conclusions depended on cross-sectional statistical analysis. Invariant T cells such as MAIT and iNKT could partly confound zero-insertion analyses, although diverse VJ usage argued against such confounding for most clonotypes. Abundant cord blood beta clonotypes carried fewer insertions; young adult naive repertoires showed a weaker similar trend, while memory repertoires showed none. In monozygotic twins, recombination models systematically underestimated out-of-frame TCR alpha sharing, but the models matched the sharing seen between unrelated individuals.

Preparation of the library involved 5' RACE. Sequencer: Illumina HiSeq 2000. Template switching introduced a universal primer binding site; the final cDNA contained a unique molecular identifier, enabling accurate counting of TCR cDNA molecules. First-strand cDNA for TCR alpha and beta chains was synthesized from specific primers in the conserved constant-segment region. To control for contamination, each cDNA library was double barcoded with a SMART-Mk sample barcode plus Illumina barcodes. TruSeq adapter sequences, together with Illumina sample barcodes, were added in two successive PCR steps. The Illumina HiSeq platform was used with custom primers to sequence TCR alpha and beta cDNA libraries. The paper's data handling went like this. Unique molecular identifiers were extracted from raw reads with MiGEC, and CDR3 positions were determined with MiXCR. For each individual, recombination models were inferred using an EM algorithm with the repgenHMM and IGoR tools. The tcR package in R was used for shared clonotype analysis, with sharing normalized by the product of cloneset sizes. To study raw recombination free of thymic and clonal selection effects, out-of-frame nonproductive sequences were analyzed. The raw public data were reprocessed by TCRdb itself: fastp quality trimming at Q25, MiXCR clonotype calling, in-frame beta chains only. Records with the same CDR3 protein are collapsed into one entry carrying the most frequent genes and DNA. None of the V and J calls come from the authors' own analysis; TCRdb made them. This sample gives about 890,000 distinct CDR3 sequences in total; more than 9% of them show up just once. Under 2% of the sample rests with the top ten.

Taken from cysteine to phenylalanine, the CDR3 has 15 residues. Only CDR3 DNA remains: 45 bases, in frame from the first base. The V and J ends are trimmed by 2 bases and 1 base, leaving 13 bases between them. For CDR1 and CDR2, the germline V gene (reference sequence) lists DFQATT and SNEGSKA. The same sample was also studied in work on yellow fever vaccine responses in identical twins. The second study, in turn, reports: According to the authors, in identical twins the way T cells responded to vaccination appeared partly convergent and partly personalized. Focusing on identical twins, the study followed the T cell clones that responded to the vaccine, and did so with precision.

This clonotype was sampled from a woman aged 18-35 years in good health. The V gene is TRBV20-1 and the J gene is TRBJ2-3; 6 matching bases give a weak D call of TRBD1. The sample comprised PBMCs. At the DNA level, the sequence is TGCAGTGCTAGACAGGGGTCGGTTGGCACAGATACGCAGTATTTT. Its translation is CSARQGSVGTDTQYF.